Listed here are 25 T cell receptor beta chains from one sample, sequenced in a study of Tregs in tolerant kidney transplant recipients. The nonmyeloablative bone marrow transplants came from related graft donors, with transient mixed chimerism. Method: immunoSEQ multiplex PCR; TCRdb's copy keeps in-frame clones and lacks some. The table shows about 50,000 clones, with about 92% occurring only once. Specimen: CD8+ T cells from blood (PBMCs), collected 12 months after the transplant. These receptors came from a human patient who received a combined kidney and bone marrow transplant. The graft donor may have contributed some T cells.

The chain has TRBV4-1 and TRBJ2-5; 7 bases map to TRBD2. With the DNA end fitting TRBJ2-7 better, the J assignment may be wrong. The CDR3 is 15 residues long. Germline loops: CDR1 MGHRA, CDR2 YSYEKL. The CDR3 here is CASSQALASTYEQYF. The CDR3 DNA sequence: TGCGCCAGCAGCCAAGCACTAGCGTCAACCTACGAGCAGTACTTC.

V is TRBV4-2 and J is TRBJ2-7; D is undetermined. The CDR3 extends over 13 amino acids. Deletions cut 1 base from V and 1 base from J, with 5 bases between. In germline, CDR1 is LGHNA, CDR2 YNFKEQ. The CDR3 region is CASSQARSYEQYF. The CDR3 DNA sequence: TGTGCCAGCAGCCAAGCCAGGTCCTACGAGCAGTACTTC.

The chain recombines TRBV6-1 with TRBJ2-7, with D possibly matching TRBD1 (6 bases). The CDR3 loop spans 16 amino acids. The germline V gene has CDR1 MNHNS and CDR2 SASEGT. Deletions cut 1 base from V and 4 bases from J, with 17 bases between. The CDR3 sequence is CASSEGVQGIDYEQYF. The CDR3 region has the DNA TGTGCCAGCAGTGAAGGGGTACAGGGTATCGATTACGAGCAGTACTTC.

The CDR3 is CASSRRTSGDNEQFF. The CDR3 DNA is TGCGCCAGCAGCCGAAGGACTAGCGGGGATAATGAGCAGTTCTTC. J is TRBJ2-1 and V is TRBV4-1, with 12 bases fitting TRBD2. In germline, CDR1 is MGHRA, CDR2 YSYEKL. Trimming at V came to 4 bases and at J to 7 bases, leaving 5 bases not matched to a gene. The CDR3 sequence is 15 residues long.

In regard to this clone: Relative to the germline gene, one junction end is altered; a read error may explain this. Other DNA variants within this sample encode the same CDR3. The V gene is TRBV2, the J gene TRBJ1-6; 7 positions agree with TRBD1. This CDR3 is 15 amino acids long. Germline values: CDR1 SNHLY, CDR2 FYNNEI. CDR3 bases: TGTGCCAGCAGAGGGGACAGCTCCTATAATTCCCCCCTCCACTTT. This gives the protein CASRGDSSYNSPLHF.

The chain combines TRBV9 with TRBJ2-1, with 9 bases lining up with TRBD2. Germline V gene data show CDR1 as SGDLS and CDR2 as YYNGEE. The CDR3 has 16 residues. Losses at the gene ends were 3 bases for V and 8 bases for J; bases not matched to a gene: 12. The chain's CDR3 is CASSASSGRGGHEQFF. CDR3 coding DNA: TGTGCCAGCAGCGCCAGTAGCGGGAGAGGAGGGCATGAGCAGTTCTTC.

V and J are TRBV21-1 and TRBJ1-1; TRBD1, as called in the table, went unchecked against the DNA. TRBV21-1 is termed a pseudogene. The CDR3 is 15 amino acids. CDR3 residues: CASSGRTGGVTEAFF. CDR3 nucleotides: TGTGCCAGCAGCGGGCGGACAGGGGGGGTCACTGAAGCTTTCTTT.

This chain links TRBV30 with TRBJ1-1, with D unresolved. Trimming took 4 bases from V and 5 from J, leaving 8 bases between them. This CDR3 spans 11 amino acids. Germline V gene data show CDR1 as GTSNPN and CDR2 as SVGIG (reference sequence). CDR3 coding DNA: TGTGCCTGGAAACGAGGAACTGAAGCTTTCTTT. Protein sequence: CAWKRGTEAFF. The whole variable domain, remainder taken from reference TRBV30 and TRBJ1-1, is SQTIHQWPATLVQPVGSPLSLECTVEGTSNPNLYWYRQAAGRGLQLLFYSVGIGQISSEVPQNLSASRPQDRQFILSSKKLLLSDSGFYLCAWKRGTEAFFGQGTRLTVV.

J is TRBJ1-2 and V is TRBV7-9; 10 bases align to TRBD1. After removal of 7 bases from V and 1 base from J, the junction contained 9 bases not matched to a gene. Germline lookup yields CDR1 SEHNR and CDR2 FQNEAQ (reference sequence). The CDR3 loop spans 16 amino acids. CDR3 in DNA: TGTGCCAGCAACCAAAGGGACAGGGGAGGTAACTATGGCTACACCTTC. Protein sequence: CASNQRDRGGNYGYTF.

This clone was counted between two and nine times. V gene TRBV5-8 combines with J gene TRBJ2-1, with 7 nucleotides matching TRBD1. The V and J ends lost 0 bases and 5 bases, in that order; junction bases with no gene match: 2. Germline V gene sequence: CDR1 SGHTS, CDR2 YDEGEE. The CDR3 is 14 amino acids. The CDR3 region has the DNA TGTGCCAGCAGCTTGGGAGGGGGCCACAATGAGCAGTTCTTC. It codes for CASSLGGGHNEQFF.

V and J are TRBV28 and TRBJ1-3; D gene unclear. The ends were cut back, 1 base at V and 7 bases at J, with 5 bases in the middle. Germline lookup yields CDR1 MDHEN and CDR2 SYDVKM. The CDR3 has 12 amino acids. The DNA of the CDR3 is TGTGCCAGCAGTTTATTCGCGAACACCATATATTTT. It is translated as CASSLFANTIYF.

The chain has TRBV5-4 and TRBJ1-1; TRBD1 aligns across 7 bases. Per germline, CDR1 SGHNT and CDR2 YYREEE (reference sequence). This CDR3 is built from 19 residues. The J segment lost 2 bases and the V segment lost 0 bases, leaving 16 bases of the junction unmatched. The CDR3 reads CASSLGFNRGHQPNTEAFF. The DNA for the CDR3 is TGTGCCAGCAGCTTGGGGTTCAACAGGGGCCACCAGCCTAACACTGAAGCTTTCTTT.

The genes are TRBV5-5 and TRBJ2-7; a possible D gene is TRBD1 (6 bases). Per the germline V gene, CDR1 is SGHKS and CDR2 is YYEKEE (reference sequence). The CDR3 sequence is 17 residues long. Trimming shortened V by 5 bases and J by 2 bases, and 23 bases separated the two germline ends. The DNA of the CDR3 is TGTGCCAGCAGTTCTAGACAGGCGCAATTCAGAACCTACGAGCAGTACTTC. Protein product: CASSSRQAQFRTYEQYF.

This chain joins TRBV6-5 and TRBJ2-3; weak D call: TRBD1 (6 bases). Per the germline V gene, CDR1 is MNHEY and CDR2 is SVGAGI. V lost 4 bases to trimming and J lost 1 base, with 9 bases between them. The CDR3 totals 14 residues. The CDR3 DNA is TGTGCCAGCAGTTCCCGGACAGGCACAGATACGCAGTATTTT. Translated: CASSSRTGTDTQYF.

This CDR3 reads CASRVQEGGGWEQYF. CDR3 sequence (DNA): TGCGCCAGCAGGGTACAGGAGGGCGGGGGGTGGGAGCAGTACTTC. This chain connects TRBV4-1 to TRBJ2-7, with 8 bases lining up with TRBD2. CDR1 is MGHRA and CDR2 is YSYEKL in the germline V gene. The J segment lost 7 bases and the V segment lost 6 bases, leaving 14 bases of the junction unmatched. The CDR3 totals 15 residues.

This clone has a handful of counts. A junction boundary mismatches the germline segment, possibly from a read error. Other nucleotide sequences from this sample produce the same CDR3. The rearrangement joins TRBV28 to TRBJ1-6, with D maybe TRBD1 (5 bases). This CDR3 has 14 residues. In germline, CDR1 is MDHEN, CDR2 SYDVKM. CDR3 amino acids: CASSPVGDNSPLHF. The DNA of the CDR3 is TGTGCCAGCAGTCCTGTAGGGGATAATTCCCCCCTCCACTTT.

This chain joins TRBV7-9 and TRBJ2-5; 10 nucleotides match TRBD2. Unmatched junction bases numbered 12, after V lost 6 bases and J lost 2 bases. The CDR3 contains 17 residues. The germline gives CDR1 SEHNR, CDR2 FQNEAQ (reference sequence). CDR3 loop: CASSLSLLAGVQETQYF. In DNA form, the CDR3 reads TGTGCCAGCAGTTTAAGCCTTCTAGCGGGGGTTCAAGAGACCCAGTACTTC.

V gene TRBV7-8 combines with J gene TRBJ1-4, with a weak D call TRBD1 (5 bases). Germline V gene lookup returns CDR1 SGHVS and CDR2 FQNEAQ. The CDR3 covers 16 residues. Trimming removed 6 bases at V and 4 bases at J, with 18 bases between. CDR3 sequence: CASRDPDGGVNEKLFF. CDR3 bases: TGTGCCAGCAGGGATCCCGATGGGGGGGTTAATGAAAAACTGTTTTTT.

This clone was seen only once. The CDR3 spells CASSIIQGDHTQYF. In DNA form, the CDR3 reads TGTGCCAGCAGTATAATACAGGGGGATCATACGCAGTATTTT. This chain uses TRBV27 with TRBJ2-3, with 8 nucleotides matching TRBD1. Germline V gene sequence: CDR1 MNHEY, CDR2 SMNVEV (reference sequence). V shed 5 bases, J shed 7 bases, and the junction held 8 bases outside the gene matches. This CDR3 spans 14 amino acids.

This clone was found a few times. CDR3 in DNA: TGTGCCAGCAGTTCCGCTAACTCCTACAATGAGCAGTTCTTC. This encodes CASSSANSYNEQFF. This chain links TRBV27 with TRBJ2-1; D not certain. The CDR3 has 14 amino acids. The germline V gene encodes CDR1 MNHEY and CDR2 SMNVEV (reference sequence). Trimming removed 4 bases at V and 0 bases at J, with 7 bases between.

The chain combines TRBV6-5 with TRBJ2-7; D not certain. The germline gives CDR1 MNHEY, CDR2 SVGAGI. V gave up 2 bases and J gave up 3 bases, with 2 bases separating them. The CDR3 contains 11 residues. CDR3 coding DNA: TGTGCCAGCAGTTACCTCTACGAGCAGTACTTC. Protein: CASSYLYEQYF.

V is TRBV28 and J is TRBJ2-5; D is perhaps TRBD1 (5 bases). Germline V gene lookup returns CDR1 MDHEN and CDR2 SYDVKM. This CDR3 contains 14 residues. V was clipped by 1 base and J by 5 bases, with 11 bases between them. This chain's CDR3 is CASSLSQGWETQYF. The CDR3 DNA is TGTGCCAGCAGTTTATCCCAGGGTTGGGAGACCCAGTACTTC.

The chain is built from TRBV27 and TRBJ2-5; TRBD2 matches 10 bases. The CDR3 runs to 14 residues. V shed 5 bases and J 11 bases; nucleotides not matched to a gene: 11. Looked up from germline, CDR1 is MNHEY and CDR2 is SMNVEV (reference sequence). The CDR3: CASSTGTSANRQYF. The CDR3 DNA follows: TGTGCCAGCAGTACCGGGACTAGCGCAAATAGGCAGTACTTC.

The V and J genes are TRBV2 and TRBJ2-5; 11 bases align to TRBD2. The DNA end is more similar to TRBJ2-7, so the J call may be wrong. The germline V gene has CDR1 SNHLY and CDR2 FYNNEI. The CDR3 covers 15 residues. Here the CDR3 reads CASIISGRAPYEQYF. CDR3 coding DNA: TGTGCCAGCATTATTAGCGGGAGGGCCCCCTACGAGCAGTACTTC.

The CDR3 sequence is CASSQQFSGDYNEQFF. The CDR3 DNA follows: TGTGCCAGCAGCCAGCAATTCAGCGGGGACTACAATGAGCAGTTCTTC. The chain employs TRBV4-2 and TRBJ2-1, with 7 bases that match TRBD2. The CDR3 consists of 16 residues. Germline V gene data show CDR1 as LGHNA and CDR2 as YNFKEQ. The trim removed 3 bases at V and 3 bases at J, leaving 8 bases unmatched.